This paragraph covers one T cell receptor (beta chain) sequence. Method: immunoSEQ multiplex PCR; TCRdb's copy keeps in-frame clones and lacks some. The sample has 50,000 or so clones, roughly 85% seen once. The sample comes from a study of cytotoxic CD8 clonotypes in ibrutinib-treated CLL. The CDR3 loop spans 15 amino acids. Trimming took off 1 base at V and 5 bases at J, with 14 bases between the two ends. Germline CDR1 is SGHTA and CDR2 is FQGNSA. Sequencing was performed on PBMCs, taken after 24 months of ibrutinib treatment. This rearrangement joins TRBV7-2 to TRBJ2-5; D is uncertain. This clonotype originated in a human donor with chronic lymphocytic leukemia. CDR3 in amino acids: CASSLDGRTEETQYF. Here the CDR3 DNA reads TGTGCCAGCAGCTTAGATGGTCGGACGGAGGAGACCCAGTACTTC.